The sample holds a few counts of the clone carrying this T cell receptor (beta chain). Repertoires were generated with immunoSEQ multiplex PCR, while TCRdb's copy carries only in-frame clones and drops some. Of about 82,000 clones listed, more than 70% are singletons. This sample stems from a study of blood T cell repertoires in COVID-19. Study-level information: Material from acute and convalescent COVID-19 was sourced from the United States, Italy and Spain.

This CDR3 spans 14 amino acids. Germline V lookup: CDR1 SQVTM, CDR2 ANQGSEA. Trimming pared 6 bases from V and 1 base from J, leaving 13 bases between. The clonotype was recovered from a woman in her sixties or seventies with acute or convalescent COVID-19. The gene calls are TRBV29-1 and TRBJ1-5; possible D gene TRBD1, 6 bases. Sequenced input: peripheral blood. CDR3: CSVVSTGSNQPQHF. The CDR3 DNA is TGCAGCGTCGTTTCTACAGGGAGCAATCAGCCCCAGCATTTT.